A single sample is the source of the 10 T cell receptor beta chains below, sequenced in a study of T cells in Graves' hyperthyroidism and ophthalmopathy. The investigators amplified TCR beta CDR3 regions from RNA transcripts. First-round RT-PCR targeting the TCR CDR3 was performed with the HTBI primer set. One entry per CDR3 protein, called by TCRdb with MiXCR from the multiplex PCR reads. This repertoire shows roughly 520,000 distinct CDR3 sequences, around 22% found once; its top ten account for approximately 10%. Sequenced sample: blood. These receptors were collected from a woman aged 25 to 39 with Graves' ophthalmopathy.

Many counts were recorded for this clonotype. V gene TRBV2 combines with J gene TRBJ2-7; TRBD2 agrees at 10 bases. The CDR3 is made up of 14 amino acids. Germline CDR1 SNHLY, CDR2 FYNNEI. V shed 3 bases and J 3 bases; nucleotides not matched to a gene: 2. In DNA, the CDR3 is TGTGCCAGCAGTGACGGACTAGCGGTCTACGAGCAGTACTTC. This sequence encodes CASSDGLAVYEQYF.

This clonotype was counted many times. The CDR3 sequence is CASSSRDSYEQYF. The CDR3 DNA sequence: TGTGCCAGCAGTTCGCGGGACAGCTACGAGCAGTACTTC. The V gene is TRBV28, the J gene TRBJ2-7; a weak D match, TRBD1 (7 bases). Germline-derived CDR1 and CDR2 are MDHEN and SYDVKM. V was clipped by 4 bases and J by 3 bases, with 10 bases between them. This CDR3 spans 13 amino acids.

This clonotype was seen ten or more times. This chain uses TRBV12-5 with TRBJ2-7; 9 nucleotides agree with TRBD1. Germline lookup yields CDR1 LGHNT and CDR2 FRNRAP. V lost 0 bases to trimming and J lost 2 bases; unmatched junction nucleotides: 2. The CDR3 runs 15 residues. The CDR3 spells CASGLVQGATYEQYF. DNA of the CDR3: TGTGCTAGTGGTTTGGTACAGGGGGCAACCTACGAGCAGTACTTC.

The chain is built from TRBV29-1 and TRBJ2-7; D uncertain. Germline V CDR1 and CDR2: SQVTM, ANQGSEA. V was cut by 4 bases and J by 6 bases, with 10 bases left in between. This CDR3 has 11 residues. The CDR3 DNA is TGCAGCGTTGGGATGGGCGGCGAGCAGTACTTC. Amino acid sequence: CSVGMGGEQYF.

This clonotype occurred many times. The genes are TRBV6-1 and TRBJ2-7; TRBD1 might be the D (5 bases). The V gene lost 5 bases and the J gene lost 0 bases, with 14 bases spanning the gap. CDR3 length: 15 residues. In germline, CDR1 is MNHNS, CDR2 SASEGT. DNA for the CDR3: TGTGCCAGCAGTCGCGACAGTACCAGCTCCTACGAGCAGTACTTC. Encoded protein: CASSRDSTSSYEQYF.

This chain connects TRBV12-3 or TRBV12-4 to TRBJ2-5; D call uncertain. The CDR3 is 13 amino acids. The ends were cut back, 3 bases at V and 7 bases at J, with 12 bases in the middle. The CDR3 protein is CASSFDRIPTQYF. CDR3 coding DNA: TGTGCCAGCAGTTTCGATCGTATCCCGACCCAGTACTTC.

This clonotype was counted between two and nine times. The rearrangement joins TRBV12-3 or TRBV12-4 to TRBJ2-7, with 8 positions matching TRBD2. This CDR3 is built from 17 residues. The trim removed 4 bases at V and 6 bases at J, leaving 17 bases unmatched. DNA for the CDR3: TGTGCCAGCAGTTCCCTCGGGGGGGGAGGGTCCTATCTCGAGCAGTACTTC. It is translated as CASSSLGGGGSYLEQYF.

J is TRBJ1-2 and V is TRBV27; D is ambiguous. Deletions cut 3 bases from V and 4 bases from J, with 15 bases between. The CDR3 totals 15 residues. CDR1 and CDR2 from the germline V gene are MNHEY and SMNVEV (reference sequence). CDR3: CASSFAALAFYGYTF. The CDR3 region has the DNA TGTGCCAGCAGTTTCGCCGCACTAGCGTTCTATGGCTACACCTTC.

The rearrangement joins TRBV6-2 or TRBV6-3 to TRBJ2-7, with D uncertain. This CDR3 comprises 18 residues. The V end lost 3 bases, the J end lost 4 bases, and 25 bases lay between the germline ends. Germline lookup yields CDR1 MNHEY and CDR2 SVGEGT. The CDR3, as DNA: TGTGCCAGCAGTTATGGGCACAGAGTAAATTATGCACCATACGAGCAGTACTTC. As protein: CASSYGHRVNYAPYEQYF.

This clonotype appeared many times. The J gene is TRBJ1-2, the V gene TRBV6-5; perhaps TRBD1 as D (6 bases). Germline V CDR1 and CDR2: MNHEY, SVGAGI. This CDR3 is 13 amino acids long. V was pared by 4 bases and J by 6 bases, with 12 bases between. For the CDR3, the DNA is TGTGCCAGCAGTTTACAGGGTCTGCATGGCTACACCTTC. Amino acid sequence: CASSLQGLHGYTF.